This T cell receptor beta chain was sequenced in a study of cytomegalovirus exposure and HLA in healthy donors. Across the whole study: The same platform used for the 666 first-cohort repertoires was also used for the 90 to 150 validation repertoires, as a later analysis reported.

With regard to this clone: What it binds is not known.

Findings and limits, study-wide: The authors enumerated 150 to 200 TCR beta chains as linked to cytomegalovirus. Subsequent analysis of the roughly 120 validation repertoires found a tendency for first-cohort TCR clusters to co-occur. High sensitivity and specificity were reportedly achieved when the classifier diagnosed cytomegalovirus status.

Germline loops: CDR1 LGHNA, CDR2 YSLEER. The CDR3 extends over 15 amino acids. The germline V and J ends were trimmed by 2 bases and 2 bases, with 12 bases remaining between them. Sequencing used immunoSEQ multiplex PCR; TCRdb keeps in-frame clones, though not all of them. The top ten hold 1% of the sample, which has around 300,000 clones, roughly 85% seen once. V and J are TRBV4-3 and TRBJ2-5; a possible D gene is TRBD1 (6 bases). The source of this sequence is a woman between 18 and 30 years old in good health and CMV-seronegative. Sequenced input: PBMCs. CDR3 loop: CASSQRDTGQETQYF. Here the CDR3 DNA reads TGCGCCAGCAGCCAACGGGACACCGGACAAGAGACCCAGTACTTC.